The next 30 T cell receptor beta chains were all read from a single sample in a study of shared clonotypes between healthy human individuals (dated by TCRdb to the early 2020s). Library construction relied on the immunoSEQ multiplex PCR assay. TCRdb obtained this table from immuneACCESS and retained in-frame rearrangements with V and J assigned. These tables miss some clones; where compared with another copy, unresolved V genes account for less than half of the shortfall, and the remainder is unexplained. This sample is represented by 550,000 to 700,000 clones; about three quarters of them were singletons. The top ten constitute around 2% of the sample. The sample consisted of memory CD4+ T cells sorted from blood. This specimen's cell subset or site label, per the study, means: CD45RA-negative fraction. Every receptor here comes from a woman between 25 and 40 years old in good health.

This chain uses TRBV28 with TRBJ2-7; no firm D call. V was clipped by 1 base and J by 6 bases, with 4 bases between them. Germline loops: CDR1 MDHEN, CDR2 SYDVKM. This CDR3 contains 11 residues. CDR3 loop: CASSLYGEQYF. CDR3 sequence (DNA): TGTGCCAGCAGTTTATATGGCGAGCAGTACTTC.

This clone is a singleton in its sample. This chain connects TRBV19 to TRBJ1-2; TRBD1 matches 7 bases. The CDR3 runs to 13 residues. V lost 10 bases and J lost 2; bases outside the gene matches: 7. The V gene's germline CDR1 is LNHDA and CDR2 SQIVND (reference sequence). The CDR3 protein is CATLDRNNYGYTF. DNA of the CDR3: TGTGCCACTTTGGACAGGAACAACTATGGCTACACCTTC. The whole variable domain, filled in from reference TRBV19 and TRBJ1-2, reads DGGITQSPKYLFRKEGQNVTLSCEQNLNHDAMYWYRQDPGQGLRLIYYSQIVNDFQKGDIAEGYSVSREKKESFPLTVTSAQKNPTAFYLCATLDRNNYGYTFGSGTRLTVV.

This chain links TRBV15 with TRBJ2-5; D remains unclear. The V and J ends lost 2 bases and 4 bases respectively, with 11 bases between them. Looked up from germline, CDR1 is LNHNV and CDR2 is YYDKDF (reference sequence). The CDR3 length is 14 residues. CDR3 nucleotides: TGTGCCACCAGCAGAAATGCCCGCCGAGAGACCCAGTACTTC. Translated, it gives CATSRNARRETQYF.

This sequence joins TRBV19 and TRBJ1-5; D not certain. This CDR3 region has 13 residues. Germline CDR1 is LNHDA and CDR2 is SQIVND (reference sequence). V was trimmed by 3 bases and J by 4 bases, leaving 7 bases between them. This chain's CDR3 is CASSIMGNQPQHF. The CDR3 DNA follows: TGTGCCAGTAGTATTATGGGTAATCAGCCCCAGCATTTT.

The chain uses TRBV6-1 and TRBJ2-2; D uncertain. The V and J ends lost 7 bases and 0 bases respectively, with 9 bases between them. CDR3 length equals 14 residues. Germline V gene sequence: CDR1 MNHNS, CDR2 SASEGT. The CDR3 coding sequence is TGTGCCAGCAAACTGTTTACGAACACCGGGGAGCTGTTTTTT. Its translation is CASKLFTNTGELFF.

The chain combines TRBV11-2 with TRBJ2-5, with D possibly matching TRBD2 (5 bases). From germline, CDR1 is SGHAT and CDR2 FQNNGV. CDR3 length equals 14 residues. V lost 0 bases and J 2 bases, leaving 7 bases between the germline ends. The CDR3 loop is CASSLEQRQETQYF. As DNA, the CDR3 is TGTGCCAGCAGCTTAGAACAGCGGCAAGAGACCCAGTACTTC.

This clone was counted between two and nine times. The V and J genes are TRBV2 and TRBJ1-5; D is perhaps TRBD1 (5 bases). The germline CDR1 and CDR2 sequences are SNHLY and FYNNEI. The CDR3 runs 14 residues. Between the trimmed V and J ends, which lost 6 bases and 7 bases, there was a span of 16 bases. CDR3 nucleotides: TGTGCCAGCAGATTGGTCCAGGGCGAACAGCCCCAGCATTTT. Translating it yields CASRLVQGEQPQHF.

This sequence joins TRBV7-8 and TRBJ1-5, with unresolved D. Germline loops: CDR1 SGHVS, CDR2 FQNEAQ. Deletions cut 0 bases from V and 6 bases from J, with 9 bases between. The CDR3 runs to 14 residues. The CDR3 loop reads CASSLAGWGQPQHF. The CDR3 DNA reads TGTGCCAGCAGCTTAGCTGGATGGGGTCAGCCCCAGCATTTT. The full variable domain, with the rest looked up from reference TRBV7-8 and TRBJ1-5, is GAGVSQSPRYKVAKRGQDVALRCDPISGHVSLFWYQQALGQGPEFLTYFQNEAQLDKSGLPSDRFFAERPEGSVSTLKIQRTQQEDSAVYLCASSLAGWGQPQHFGDGTRLSIL.

This clone was counted only a few times. The chain couples TRBV5-1 to TRBJ1-5, with D possibly being TRBD1 (6 bases). The length of the CDR3 is 14 residues. CDR1 and CDR2 (germline): SGHRS, YFSETQ. Trimming cost V 4 bases and J 3 bases, with 11 bases left between them. The CDR3 loop is CASSAGTTNQPQHF. The CDR3 coding sequence is TGCGCCAGCAGCGCCGGGACAACCAATCAGCCCCAGCATTTT.

The chain uses TRBV28 and TRBJ2-7; perhaps TRBD2 as D (6 bases). Looked up from germline, CDR1 is MDHEN and CDR2 is SYDVKM. This CDR3 has 13 amino acids. The V end lost 6 bases, the J end lost 8 bases, and 17 bases lay between the germline ends. CDR3 sequence: CASRRESLYQQYF. CDR3 bases: TGTGCCAGCAGGCGGGAATCCCTTTACCAGCAGTACTTC. The full variable domain, its missing parts supplied by reference TRBV28 and TRBJ2-7, is DVKVTQSSRYLVKRTGEKVFLECVQDMDHENMFWYRQDPGLGLRLIYFSYDVKMKEKGDIPEGYSVSREKKERFSLILESASTNQTSMYLCASRRESLYQQYFGPGTRLTVT.

The V call is TRBV19, the J call TRBJ2-5; D may be TRBD1 (6 bases). CDR3 length equals 14 residues. V dropped 3 bases and J dropped 3 bases, with 11 bases sitting between them. CDR1 and CDR2 from the germline V gene are LNHDA and SQIVND (reference sequence). The CDR3 DNA sequence: TGTGCCAGTAGTATTCGCTGGACAGAAGAGACCCAGTACTTC. Translation: CASSIRWTEETQYF.

The gene calls are TRBV19 and TRBJ2-2, with 14 bases that match TRBD2. This CDR3 contains 15 residues. The V gene's germline CDR1 is LNHDA and CDR2 SQIVND (reference sequence). V lost 5 bases and J lost 9; bases outside the gene matches: 5. In nucleotides, the CDR3 is TGTGCCAGTAGTCCAGGACTAGCGGGAGGCTGGGAGCTGTTTTTT. This codes for CASSPGLAGGWELFF.

The chain carries TRBV6-1 and TRBJ2-3, with D possibly being TRBD2 (6 bases). CDR3 length: 16 amino acids. CDR1 and CDR2 from the germline V gene are MNHNS and SASEGT. V lost 1 base and J lost 5, with 16 bases in between. The DNA for the CDR3 is TGTGCCAGCAGTGAAGGTATAGGGCCCGGGGGAGATACGCAGTATTTT. Translated: CASSEGIGPGGDTQYF.

This rearrangement joins TRBV19 to TRBJ2-7; D is ambiguous. This CDR3 has 14 residues. With 3 bases removed from V and 2 bases from J, the gap between germline ends came to 11 bases. CDR1 is LNHDA, CDR2 SQIVND, per germline (reference sequence). This chain's CDR3 is CASSMGWSTYEQYF. CDR3 sequence (DNA): TGTGCCAGTAGTATGGGGTGGTCCACCTACGAGCAGTACTTC.

This chain uses TRBV28 with TRBJ2-1; D is unresolved. The CDR3 runs to 11 residues. V lost 4 bases, J lost 10 bases, and 8 bases lay in between. Germline V CDR1 and CDR2: MDHEN, SYDVKM. CDR3 coding DNA: TGTGCCAGCAGTTCTCCACCGGAGCAGTTCTTC. It encodes CASSSPPEQFF.

The J gene is TRBJ2-7, the V gene TRBV29-1; D could derive from TRBD1 or TRBD2 (5 bases each). CDR1 is SQVTM and CDR2 is ANQGSEA in the germline V gene. The CDR3 totals 16 residues. The V gene lost 4 bases and the J gene lost 2 bases, with 21 bases spanning the gap. For the CDR3, the DNA is TGCAGCGTTGCCATGGGTGGGAGATCGGGGCCCTACGAGCAGTACTTC. It translates to CSVAMGGRSGPYEQYF.

The chain couples TRBV6-1 to TRBJ1-5; D gene ambiguous. The CDR3 is 13 residues long. V lost 10 bases to trimming and J lost 6 bases, with 16 bases between them. Germline V gene lookup returns CDR1 MNHNS and CDR2 SASEGT. In DNA form, the CDR3 reads TGTGCCACCTTAAGGGTTTTCGGTCAGCCCCAGCATTTT. Its protein product is CATLRVFGQPQHF.

This sequence joins TRBV5-4 and TRBJ2-3; 12 nucleotides match TRBD2. Germline V gives CDR1 SGHNT, CDR2 YYREEE (reference sequence). The junction had 3 bases not matched to a gene; V was cut back by 2 bases and J by 5 bases. The CDR3 has 15 amino acids. This CDR3 is CASSLRLAGEDTQYF. CDR3 DNA: TGTGCCAGCAGCTTACGACTAGCGGGAGAAGATACGCAGTATTTT.

This clone was counted between two and nine times. This sequence joins TRBV6-1 and TRBJ1-2, with D possibly TRBD1 on 6 matching bases. The germline V gene has CDR1 MNHNS and CDR2 SASEGT. With 4 bases removed from V and 8 bases from J, the gap between germline ends came to 17 bases. This CDR3 is 14 amino acids long. The DNA of the CDR3 is TGTGCCAGCAGTGGCCCGGGACAAGCCTTGGGCTACACCTTC. Translated, it gives CASSGPGQALGYTF.

The CDR3 DNA reads TGTGCCACTCAAATGAGGGGAGCGGACACCGGGGAGCTGTTTTTT. This codes for CATQMRGADTGELFF. The J gene is TRBJ2-2, the V gene TRBV15; D may be TRBD1 or TRBD2 (5 bases each). The germline V gene encodes CDR1 LNHNV and CDR2 YYDKDF (reference sequence). V was clipped by 9 bases and J by 3 bases, with 17 bases between them. There are 15 residues in the CDR3.

This clone was recorded a few times. The chain couples TRBV27 to TRBJ2-3; 7 nucleotides match TRBD2. Germline V CDR1 and CDR2: MNHEY, SMNVEV (reference sequence). The CDR3 has 16 residues. With V trimmed by 1 base and J by 1 base, 5 bases remained unmatched. The CDR3 DNA follows: TGTGCCAGCAGTTTATGGTCGGGAGGCGGCACAGATACGCAGTATTTT. Amino acid sequence: CASSLWSGGGTDTQYF.

This clone was detected only a few times. One end of the junction fails to match germline, which may point to a read error. This CDR3 is CASSPPRRGELFF. In DNA form, the CDR3 reads TGTGCCAGCTCTCCACCACGCAGAGGGGAGCTGTTTTTT. V is TRBV18 and J is TRBJ2-2; no clear D gene. Germline-derived CDR1 and CDR2 are KGHSH and LQKENI. The CDR3 extends over 13 amino acids. The whole variable domain, filled in from reference TRBV18 and TRBJ2-2, reads NAGVMQNPRHLVRRRGQEARLRCSPMKGHSHVYWYRQLPEEGLKFMVYLQKENIIDESGMPKERFSAEFPKEGPSILRIQQVVRGDSAAYFCASSPPRRGELFFGEGSRLTVL.

This chain links TRBV5-4 with TRBJ2-1; 7 bases are a match to TRBD2. Per germline, CDR1 SGHNT and CDR2 YYREEE (reference sequence). CDR3 length equals 15 residues. V dropped 2 bases and J dropped 6; count of bases not matched to a gene: 8. The CDR3 DNA sequence: TGTGCCAGCAGCTTACGGGGGAGGGTTGGCAATGAGCAGTTCTTC. Its protein is CASSLRGRVGNEQFF.

This clone was found once. The rearrangement joins TRBV5-1 to TRBJ1-1; D perhaps matches TRBD1 (5 bases). The V end was cut by 4 bases, the J end by 1 base, with 8 bases between. Germline V gene lookup returns CDR1 SGHRS and CDR2 YFSETQ. The CDR3 consists of 13 residues. CDR3 sequence reads: CASSPGKNTEAFF. CDR3 nucleotide sequence: TGCGCCAGCAGCCCAGGGAAGAACACTGAAGCTTTCTTT.

The chain uses TRBV7-8 and TRBJ1-4, with no clear D. The V end lost 1 base, the J end lost 2 bases, and 2 bases lay between the germline ends. This CDR3 contains 13 residues. From germline, CDR1 is SGHVS and CDR2 FQNEAQ. The chain's CDR3 is CASSLVTNEKLFF. CDR3 bases: TGTGCCAGCAGCTTAGTGACTAATGAAAAACTGTTTTTT. Looking up the rest from reference TRBV7-8 and TRBJ1-4 gives the full variable domain: GAGVSQSPRYKVAKRGQDVALRCDPISGHVSLFWYQQALGQGPEFLTYFQNEAQLDKSGLPSDRFFAERPEGSVSTLKIQRTQQEDSAVYLCASSLVTNEKLFFGSGTQLSVL.

About this clone itself: This clone may be a read error of a much larger clone one base away. The same CDR3 can be traced to other DNA sequences in this sample. J is TRBJ2-7 and V is TRBV29-1; 10 bases are shared with TRBD2. The ends lost 4 bases at V and 4 bases at J; junction bases unmatched: 1. Germline assignment: CDR1 SQVTM and CDR2 ANQGSEA. The CDR3 runs to 12 residues. For the CDR3, the DNA is TGCAGCGTTGCTAGCGGGAGTTACGAGCAGTACTTC. Amino acid sequence: CSVASGSYEQYF.

The rearrangement joins TRBV11-1 to TRBJ2-2, with 8 bases matching TRBD1. The germline gives CDR1 SGHAT, CDR2 FQDESV (reference sequence). This CDR3 has 15 residues. The V gene end was trimmed by 6 bases and the J gene end by 0 bases; junction bases not matched to a gene: 3. The CDR3 spells CASSRDRTNTGELFF. The CDR3 DNA sequence: TGTGCCAGCAGTCGGGACAGGACGAACACCGGGGAGCTGTTTTTT.

The rearrangement joins TRBV15 to TRBJ2-3, with TRBD2 matching over 7 bases. V gave up 1 base and J gave up 5 bases; unmatched junction bases: 9. This CDR3 comprises 16 residues. Germline loops: CDR1 LNHNV, CDR2 YYDKDF (reference sequence). The chain's CDR3 is CATSRGSRLAQDTQYF. CDR3 sequence (DNA): TGTGCCACCAGCAGAGGCAGCCGACTAGCCCAAGATACGCAGTATTTT.

The J gene is TRBJ1-2, the V gene TRBV5-4; D gene unclear. The V gene lost 5 bases and the J gene lost 2 bases, with 16 bases spanning the gap. Germline CDR1 reads SGHNT; CDR2 reads YYREEE (reference sequence). The CDR3 totals 15 residues. CDR3 nucleotide sequence: TGTGCCAGCAGATTTCCTTCAGGAAGCAACTATGGCTACACCTTC. Translated: CASRFPSGSNYGYTF.

V and J are TRBV7-8 and TRBJ2-2; 8 positions agree with TRBD2. Germline assignment: CDR1 SGHVS and CDR2 FQNEAQ. CDR3 length equals 16 residues. V lost 1 base, J lost 3 bases, and 4 bases stayed unmatched. Written as DNA, the CDR3 is TGTGCCAGCAGCTTAGAGGGACTAGGTTACACCGGGGAGCTGTTTTTT. Encoded protein: CASSLEGLGYTGELFF.